This record looks at one T cell receptor (beta chain) sequence and its context. Its antigen is currently unknown. A single record per CDR3 protein comes from TCRdb applying MiXCR to the 5' RACE reads. The sample has roughly 42,000 distinct CDR3 sequences, under 7.5% seen once. Germline V gene sequence: CDR1 SGHTA, CDR2 FQGNSA. Trimming removed 1 base at V and 3 bases at J, with 10 bases between. The CDR3 is made up of 14 amino acids. These data belong to a study of T-cell memory formation after mild COVID-19. About the research overall: Clustering of TCRs was largely donor specific. Study-wide results and caveats: Within pre-infection memory, some responding clones were found, suggesting cross-reactive memory joined. Balance between CD4 and CD8 was seen in clones contracting day 15 to 85, and a CD4+ lean was seen in later expanders. What remained unconfirmed was the SARS-CoV-2 specificity of second-wave clones peaking on day 37.

Sequencing was performed on PBMCs or a T cell subset sorted from them (not recorded which). The receptor was derived from a man younger than 30 who had mild COVID-19 (a few samples of this study predate the infection). Cell type and time point are not known. This chain uses TRBV7-2 with TRBJ2-7; no clear D gene. The CDR3 DNA sequence: TGTGCCAGCAGCTTAGGTCCAGGAGACTACGAGCAGTACTTC. Translation gives CASSLGPGDYEQYF. Full variable domain (outside the CDR3, taken from reference TRBV7-2 and TRBJ2-7): GAGVSQSPSNKVTEKGKDVELRCDPISGHTALYWYRQSLGQGLEFLIYFQGNSAPDKSGLPSDRFSAERTGGSVSTLTIQRTQQEDSAVYLCASSLGPGDYEQYFGPGTRLTVT.